Below, 25 T cell receptor beta chains from the same sample are listed, as sequenced in a study of control samples from healthy donors and cancer patients. Assay: immunoSEQ multiplex PCR; the TCRdb copy retains only in-frame clones and omits some. The sample includes fewer than 200,000 clones, more than 80% of them seen just once. The specimen was blood. Every receptor here comes from a man under 40 in good health.

The chain uses TRBV19 and TRBJ2-7; D might be TRBD1 or TRBD2, each matching 5 bases. Germline V CDR1 and CDR2: LNHDA, SQIVND (reference sequence). Between the trimmed V and J ends, which lost 4 bases and 5 bases, there was a span of 15 bases. This CDR3 spans 14 amino acids. CDR3 nucleotides: TGTGCCAGTAGTACCGCCCGGGACGTCCACGAGCAGTACTTC. Encoded protein: CASSTARDVHEQYF. The variable domain in full, completed from reference TRBV19 and TRBJ2-7, reads DGGITQSPKYLFRKEGQNVTLSCEQNLNHDAMYWYRQDPGQGLRLIYYSQIVNDFQKGDIAEGYSVSREKKESFPLTVTSAQKNPTAFYLCASSTARDVHEQYFGPGTRLTVT.

This chain links TRBV2 with TRBJ2-5; perhaps TRBD1 as D (6 bases). Looked up from germline, CDR1 is SNHLY and CDR2 is FYNNEI. This CDR3 is built from 13 residues. The V end was cut by 3 bases, the J end by 5 bases, with 10 bases between. CDR3: CASSDWGRETQYF. The CDR3 DNA sequence: TGTGCCAGCAGTGACTGGGGGCGGGAGACCCAGTACTTC.

This clone was seen only a few times. CDR3 amino acids: CASSPQAYEQYF. CDR3 nucleotide sequence: TGTGCCAGCAGCCCCCAGGCCTACGAGCAGTACTTC. The genes are TRBV7-9 and TRBJ2-7; D is unclear. Germline V gives CDR1 SEHNR, CDR2 FQNEAQ (reference sequence). V was shortened by 5 bases and J by 2 bases, with 7 bases between the two germline ends. This CDR3 spans 12 amino acids.

The chain links TRBV6-2 or TRBV6-3 to TRBJ1-5; 7 bases agree with TRBD1. CDR3 length: 15 amino acids. CDR1 is MNHEY, CDR2 SVGEGT, per germline. After removal of 5 bases from V and 3 bases from J, the junction contained 7 bases not matched to a gene. The CDR3 DNA sequence: TGTGCCAGCAGTCCCAAGACAGGGAACAATCAGCCCCAGCATTTT. It yields the protein CASSPKTGNNQPQHF.

The V gene is TRBV18, the J gene TRBJ1-5; perhaps TRBD1 as D (6 bases). This CDR3 is built from 13 residues. Germline lookup yields CDR1 KGHSH and CDR2 LQKENI. V was clipped by 5 bases and J by 5 bases, with 10 bases between them. The CDR3 DNA reads TGTGCCAGCTCAAACAGGGAAGATCAGCCCCAGCATTTT. Translated, it gives CASSNREDQPQHF.

V usage is TRBV5-5 and J usage is TRBJ2-3; unclear D gene. Trimming shortened V by 0 bases and J by 0 bases, and 8 bases separated the two germline ends. Germline CDR1 SGHKS, CDR2 YYEKEE (reference sequence). This CDR3 spans 15 amino acids. The CDR3 reads CASSLAVVSTDTQYF. CDR3 nucleotide sequence: TGTGCCAGCAGCTTGGCCGTGGTGAGCACAGATACGCAGTATTTT. Complete variable domain (other parts from reference TRBV5-5 and TRBJ2-3): DAGVTQSPTHLIKTRGQQVTLRCSPISGHKSVSWYQQVLGQGPQFIFQYYEKEERGRGNFPDRFSARQFPNYSSELNVNALLLGDSALYLCASSLAVVSTDTQYFGPGTRLTVL.

This chain uses TRBV6-6 with TRBJ2-7; possibly TRBD1 for D (5 bases). The CDR3 sequence is 13 residues long. CDR1 is MNHNY and CDR2 is SVGAGI in the germline V gene (reference sequence). Between the trimmed V and J ends, which lost 6 bases and 4 bases, there was a span of 13 bases. DNA for the CDR3: TGTGCCAGCAGCCGACAGAGTGCTTACGAGCAGTACTTC. Residues: CASSRQSAYEQYF.

This rearrangement joins TRBV30 to TRBJ1-4, with TRBD1 matching 8 bases. The CDR3 totals 14 residues. Trimming took 6 bases from V and 5 from J; bases not matched to a gene: 8. The V gene's germline CDR1 is GTSNPN and CDR2 SVGIG (reference sequence). The CDR3 DNA is TGTGCCTGCCAACCAGGGGGCACGAATGAAAAACTGTTTTTT. Its protein is CACQPGGTNEKLFF.

This chain connects TRBV5-5 to TRBJ2-5, with TRBD1 matching 7 bases. Germline V gives CDR1 SGHKS, CDR2 YYEKEE (reference sequence). The V and J ends lost 3 bases and 4 bases, in that order; junction bases with no gene match: 18. This CDR3 spans 18 amino acids. CDR3 residues: CASSSKTGTVWGTETQYF. In DNA form, the CDR3 reads TGTGCCAGCAGCTCCAAGACAGGGACGGTGTGGGGTACAGAGACCCAGTACTTC.

The CDR3 nucleotides read TGTGCCAGCAGTTTGGCTAGAGTTTCTAGCACAGATACGCAGTATTTT. As protein: CASSLARVSSTDTQYF. The chain uses TRBV27 and TRBJ2-3, with D uncertain. CDR1 is MNHEY and CDR2 is SMNVEV in the germline V gene (reference sequence). This CDR3 comprises 16 residues. The V end lost 3 bases, the J end lost 0 bases, and 13 bases lay between the germline ends.

V and J are TRBV10-1 and TRBJ1-3; D may be TRBD1 (5 bases). There are 14 residues in the CDR3. The germline V and J ends were trimmed by 1 base and 3 bases, with 7 bases remaining between them. The germline V gene encodes CDR1 WNHNN and CDR2 SYGVQD (reference sequence). This CDR3 reads CASSEWQGGNTIYF. DNA of the CDR3: TGCGCCAGCAGTGAGTGGCAGGGTGGAAACACCATATATTTT.

The CDR3 is CATSAAGTGYSNQPQHF. In DNA form, the CDR3 reads TGTGCCACCAGTGCCGCTGGGACAGGGTATAGCAATCAGCCCCAGCATTTT. The V call is TRBV24-1, the J call TRBJ1-5; TRBD1 matches 9 bases. CDR3 length: 17 amino acids. Germline CDR1 KGHDR, CDR2 SFDVKD. After removal of 5 bases from V and 0 bases from J, the junction contained 7 bases not matched to a gene.

In its sample, this clone was seen many times. The rearrangement links TRBV28 to TRBJ1-6, with D tentatively TRBD1 (5 bases). CDR1 is MDHEN, CDR2 SYDVKM, per germline. V was clipped by 5 bases and J by 6 bases, with 20 bases between them. CDR3 length equals 17 residues. CDR3 sequence reads: CASSPPSGNSVNSPLHF. The CDR3 nucleotides read TGTGCCAGCAGTCCCCCTTCAGGGAATTCGGTTAATTCACCCCTCCACTTT.

The J gene is TRBJ2-5, the V gene TRBV30, with 9 bases aligning to TRBD1. Per germline, CDR1 GTSNPN and CDR2 SVGIG (reference sequence). V gave up 1 base and J gave up 3 bases; unmatched junction bases: 6. This CDR3 has 15 residues. CDR3 sequence (DNA): TGTGCCTGGAGTGGGACAGGGGCAGGTGAAGAGACCCAGTACTTC. This encodes CAWSGTGAGEETQYF.

V is TRBV6-5 and J is TRBJ1-4; D ambiguous. Trimming removed 6 bases at V and 4 bases at J, with 6 bases between. This CDR3 spans 12 amino acids. Per germline, CDR1 MNHEY and CDR2 SVGAGI. The CDR3 region is CASRFHNEKLFF. As DNA, the CDR3 is TGTGCCAGCAGATTTCATAATGAAAAACTGTTTTTT.

This clone appeared once. V usage is TRBV19 and J usage is TRBJ2-3; 8 bases match TRBD1. Germline-derived CDR1 and CDR2 are LNHDA and SQIVND (reference sequence). The CDR3 length is 14 residues. The V segment lost 3 bases and the J segment 5 bases; nucleotides outside the gene matches: 4. The CDR3 sequence is CASSMQGAQDTQYF. CDR3 sequence (DNA): TGTGCCAGTAGTATGCAGGGGGCGCAAGATACGCAGTATTTT. The whole variable domain, remainder taken from reference TRBV19 and TRBJ2-3, is DGGITQSPKYLFRKEGQNVTLSCEQNLNHDAMYWYRQDPGQGLRLIYYSQIVNDFQKGDIAEGYSVSREKKESFPLTVTSAQKNPTAFYLCASSMQGAQDTQYFGPGTRLTVL.

This chain connects TRBV18 to TRBJ1-2; D not certain. CDR3 length equals 12 residues. Trimming stripped 4 bases from V and 3 bases from J, with 6 bases between. From germline, CDR1 is KGHSH and CDR2 LQKENI. The CDR3 coding sequence is TGTGCCAGCTCACATAGGGACTATGGCTACACCTTC. Its protein is CASSHRDYGYTF.

The chain carries TRBV5-4 and TRBJ1-6, with a possible D match to TRBD1 (6 bases). Germline-derived CDR1 and CDR2 are SGHNT and YYREEE (reference sequence). Between the trimmed V and J ends, which lost 2 bases and 10 bases, there was a span of 13 bases. The CDR3 consists of 14 residues. CDR3 residues: CASSLQGGSSPLHF. The CDR3, as DNA: TGTGCCAGCAGCTTACAGGGAGGTTCGTCACCCCTCCACTTT.

This chain links TRBV5-1 with TRBJ2-7, with TRBD2 as a possible D gene (5 bases). Looked up from germline, CDR1 is SGHRS and CDR2 is YFSETQ. V was trimmed by 3 bases and J by 1 base, leaving 8 bases between them. This CDR3 comprises 13 residues. CDR3 region: CASSSGISYEQYF. For the CDR3, the DNA is TGCGCCAGCAGCTCCGGGATTTCCTACGAGCAGTACTTC.

The V call is TRBV5-5, the J call TRBJ2-4; TRBD1 agrees at 7 bases. Germline loops: CDR1 SGHKS, CDR2 YYEKEE (reference sequence). The CDR3 has 14 amino acids. V was clipped by 6 bases and J by 2 bases; unmatched bases: 5. This CDR3 is CASNPTGTKNIQYF. CDR3 coding DNA: TGTGCCAGCAACCCGACAGGGACCAAAAACATTCAGTACTTC.

The chain is built from TRBV25-1 and TRBJ1-3; D is ambiguous. Germline loops: CDR1 MGHDK, CDR2 SYGVNS. CDR3 size: 12 residues. V was trimmed by 3 bases and J by 9 bases, leaving 9 bases between them. As DNA, the CDR3 is TGTGCCAGCAGTGATCCCGGTGGCACCATATATTTT. Protein sequence: CASSDPGGTIYF. Variable domain in full (rest from reference TRBV25-1 and TRBJ1-3): EADIYQTPRYLVIGTGKKITLECSQTMGHDKMYWYQQDPGMELHLIHYSYGVNSTEKGDLSSESTVSRIRTEHFPLTLESARPSHTSQYLCASSDPGGTIYFGEGSWLTVV.

The chain couples TRBV12-5 to TRBJ1-3, with D perhaps matching TRBD1 (5 bases). V was cut by 1 base and J by 0 bases, with 13 bases left in between. This CDR3 has 17 residues. Germline CDR1 is LGHNT and CDR2 is FRNRAP. CDR3 bases: TGTGCTAGTGGTTTGGCGGGGACTTTCCGCTCTGGAAACACCATATATTTT. This sequence encodes CASGLAGTFRSGNTIYF.

This chain uses TRBV7-2 with TRBJ1-2; no definite D call. This CDR3 contains 15 residues. V was cut by 3 bases and J by 6 bases, with 17 bases left in between. Germline V CDR1 and CDR2: SGHTA, FQGNSA. CDR3 residues: CASSFPIGSQHGYTF. CDR3 DNA: TGTGCCAGCAGCTTCCCCATCGGATCACAGCATGGCTACACCTTC.

V gene TRBV27 combines with J gene TRBJ2-7, with TRBD1 matching over 12 bases. CDR1 and CDR2 (germline): MNHEY, SMNVEV (reference sequence). J was trimmed by 4 bases and V by 6 bases; bases with no gene match: 4. The length of the CDR3 is 14 residues. CDR3: CASRGTGGFYEQYF. The CDR3 DNA reads TGTGCCAGCAGAGGGACAGGGGGCTTTTACGAGCAGTACTTC.

The rearrangement uses TRBV18 and TRBJ1-5; possible D gene TRBD1, 5 bases. The germline V gene encodes CDR1 KGHSH and CDR2 LQKENI. V was trimmed by 6 bases and J by 3 bases, leaving 18 bases between them. CDR3 size: 16 residues. CDR3 sequence: CASSPLGTTDNQPQHF. The CDR3, as DNA: TGTGCCAGCTCCCCCTTAGGGACTACTGACAATCAGCCCCAGCATTTT.